This T cell receptor (beta chain) emerged from a study of T cell changes during pregnancy in multiple sclerosis. The CDR3 totals 15 residues. CDR1 and CDR2 (germline): MGHRA, YSYEKL. Losses at the gene ends were 1 base for V and 0 bases for J; bases not matched to a gene: 2. TCRdb's copy holds only in-frame clones and misses some; the assay was immunoSEQ multiplex PCR. The table has 35,000 to 50,000 clones, approximately 91% seen once. The TCR sequence derives from a female donor with multiple sclerosis, enrolled in a pregnancy study. Sequenced input: PBMCs (not recorded whether the cells were cultured). The chain uses TRBV4-1 and TRBJ2-7, with 8 bases matching TRBD2. The CDR3 DNA reads TGCGCCAGCAGCCAAGTGGCGGGAGGCTCCTACGAGCAGTACTTC. Protein product: CASSQVAGGSYEQYF.